The rows below give T cell receptor beta chains drawn from one sample of a study of shared clonotypes between healthy human individuals. Sequencing was performed with immunoSEQ multiplex PCR; in TCRdb, only in-frame clones are kept and a portion is missing. The sample has 2 million to 3 million clones, roughly 93% seen once. Sequencing used naive CD4+ T cells from PBMCs. Source of these receptors: a man aged 18 to 29 in good health. Some clones in this sample may be carry-over from other donors' samples. CDR3s include the opening cysteine and the closing phenylalanine or tryptophan. The order of the fields is clone size, V gene, J gene, D gene, CDR3 protein, CDR3 DNA. D genes are given only for firm matches. Clone size is stated in some rows and not others, as once, few, many or a class when expanded.

-	TRBV19	TRBJ1-2	-	CAITGTGGIGYTF	TGTGCCATAACCGGGACCGGAGGGATCGGCTACACCTTC
-	TRBV12-2	TRBJ2-3	-	CASRFAGMDPDTQYF	TGTGCAAGTCGCTTTGCCGGAATGGATCCGGATACGCAGTATTTT
-	TRBV6-5	TRBJ2-1	-	CASSLPGPAYNEQFF	TGTGCCAGCAGTTTACCGGGACCCGCCTACAATGAGCAGTTCTTC
-	TRBV27	TRBJ2-3	TRBD2	CASRPVAGGLTDTQYF	TGTGCCAGCAGACCCGTAGCGGGAGGGTTAACAGATACGCAGTATTTT
-	TRBV5-1	TRBJ2-1	-	CASSLSLAFSGNEQFF	TGCGCCAGCAGCTTGTCACTAGCTTTTTCGGGAAATGAGCAGTTCTTC
-	TRBV30	TRBJ1-5	-	CAWSKAGDQPQHF	TGTGCCTGGAGTAAGGCAGGGGATCAGCCCCAGCATTTT
once	TRBV13	TRBJ1-1	-	CASSFDLSTEAFF	TGTGCCAGCAGCTTTGATTTGAGCACTGAAGCTTTCTTT
-	TRBV5-8	TRBJ2-3	-	CASSLGGAGADTQYF	TGTGCCAGCAGCCTGGGGGGGGCAGGGGCAGATACGCAGTATTTT
-	TRBV6-6	TRBJ1-3	-	CASSRGTAFSGNTIYF	TGTGCCAGCAGCCGGGGGACGGCCTTCTCTGGAAACACCATATATTTT
-	TRBV4-1	TRBJ2-7	TRBD2	CASSQGGRASEQYF	TGCGCCAGCAGCCAAGGCGGGAGGGCCTCCGAGCAGTACTTC
-	TRBV4-3	TRBJ2-3	TRBD2	CASSQDLLAGVTDTQYF	TGCGCCAGCAGCCAAGACCTCCTAGCGGGAGTGACAGATACGCAGTATTTT
once	TRBV5-1	TRBJ2-7	TRBD1	CASSRRQGYEQYF	TGCGCCAGCAGCCGTAGACAGGGCTACGAGCAGTACTTC
-	TRBV4-1	TRBJ1-4	-	CASSQDRGPNEKLFF	TGCGCCAGCAGCCAAGATCGGGGGCCGAATGAAAAACTGTTTTTT
-	TRBV7-9	TRBJ2-5	-	CASSLAGDPGTQYF	TGTGCCAGCAGCTTAGCGGGGGACCCGGGGACCCAGTACTTC
-	TRBV5-1	TRBJ2-1	-	CASSFSGYDHSYKQFF	TGCGCCAGCAGCTTTTCCGGCTACGACCACTCTTACAAACAGTTCTTC
-	TRBV5-1	TRBJ2-6	-	CASMEAGANVLTF	TGCGCCAGCATGGAGGCTGGGGCCAACGTCCTGACTTTC
-	TRBV27	TRBJ2-3	-	CASSSPTRTSDTQYF	TGTGCCAGCAGTTCCCCGACACGCACCTCAGATACGCAGTATTTT
-	TRBV10-3	TRBJ2-2	-	CAITQSKGFTGELFF	TGTGCCATCACCCAATCGAAGGGGTTCACCGGGGAGCTGTTTTTT
once	TRBV10-3	TRBJ1-5	-	CAIRAGESQPQHF	TGTGCCATCAGAGCTGGAGAGAGTCAGCCCCAGCATTTT
-	TRBV10-3	TRBJ1-5	TRBD1	CAISSSTQGKNQPQHF	TGTGCCATCAGCAGCTCAACACAGGGGAAAAATCAGCCCCAGCATTTT
once	TRBV7-2	TRBJ1-3	TRBD1	CASSWPRDSRSGNTIYF	TGTGCCAGCAGCTGGCCCCGGGACAGTCGGTCCGGAAACACCATATATTTT
-	TRBV9	TRBJ1-2	-	CASSGGVNYGYTF	TGTGCCAGCAGCGGAGGCGTCAACTATGGCTACACCTTC
few	TRBV19	TRBJ1-1	-	CASSNRGDTEAFF	TGTGCCAGTAGTAACCGGGGGGACACTGAAGCTTTCTTT
-	TRBV5-1	TRBJ2-3	-	CASSLETPSTDTQYF	TGCGCCAGCAGCTTAGAAACTCCTAGCACAGATACGCAGTATTTT
-	TRBV7-9	TRBJ2-4	TRBD2	CASSGGGSGRAIVQYF	TGTGCCAGCAGCGGCGGGGGTAGCGGGAGGGCCATCGTTCAGTACTTC
-	TRBV29-1	TRBJ2-4	-	CSVEDQGSKNIQYF	TGCAGCGTTGAAGATCAGGGCAGCAAAAACATTCAGTACTTC
-	TRBV4-1	TRBJ1-2	-	CASSLDNRLIEGGYTF	TGCGCCAGCAGCCTAGACAACAGGCTAATAGAGGGCGGCTACACCTTC
-	TRBV15	TRBJ2-1	TRBD2	CATSRVGSGRENEQFF	TGTGCCACCAGCAGGGTGGGTAGCGGGAGGGAAAATGAGCAGTTCTTC
-	TRBV5-1	TRBJ2-6	-	CAVKDPGANVLTF	TGCGCCGTCAAGGATCCTGGGGCCAACGTCCTGACTTTC
-	TRBV5-6	TRBJ2-4	-	CATSTGIGVGIQYF	TGTGCCACCTCTACAGGGATTGGGGTAGGCATTCAGTACTTC
-	TRBV2	TRBJ1-2	-	CASSLQLYGYTF	TGTGCCAGCAGTCTACAGCTTTATGGCTACACCTTC